The 6 T cell receptor beta chains below all came from one sample that was sequenced in a study of blood T cell repertoires in COVID-19. The data were produced by immunoSEQ multiplex PCR, yet TCRdb's version contains in-frame clones alone and is incomplete. The data show around 270,000 clones, with approximately 88% seen just once and around 3% held by the top ten. Sample: PBMCs or T cells enriched from blood (not recorded which). The receptor set was obtained from a middle-aged woman who had been exposed to COVID-19.

This clone showed up just once. This rearrangement joins TRBV12-3 or TRBV12-4 to TRBJ2-7; D perhaps matches TRBD1 (6 bases). The V end was cut by 7 bases, the J end by 12 bases, with 10 bases between. CDR3 length: 9 residues. CDR3 protein: CASIHRVYV. DNA for the CDR3: TGTGCCAGCATTCACAGGGTGTACGTC.

The V gene is TRBV6-4, the J gene TRBJ2-1, with D perhaps matching TRBD2 (6 bases). The V gene's germline CDR1 is MRHNA and CDR2 SNTAGT. V dropped 5 bases and J dropped 9 bases, with 20 bases sitting between them. The CDR3 has 15 residues. The CDR3 region is CASSPEAGSLSEQFF. The CDR3 DNA follows: TGTGCCAGCAGTCCCGAGGCGGGAAGTCTTAGTGAGCAGTTCTTC.

DNA for the CDR3: TGTGCCAGCAGTTTACCAGGATCGACCAAAAACATTCAGTACTTC. Its protein is CASSLPGSTKNIQYF. The chain uses TRBV28 and TRBJ2-4, with D hard to call. V lost 2 bases and J lost 2, with 10 bases in between. The CDR3 covers 15 residues. Germline CDR1 and CDR2: MDHEN and SYDVKM.

The chain employs TRBV12-3 or TRBV12-4 and TRBJ1-3; no reliable D call. Trimming cost V 3 bases and J 3 bases, with 6 bases left between them. The CDR3 runs 13 residues. The CDR3 spells CASSFVVGNTIYF. Here the CDR3 DNA reads TGTGCCAGCAGTTTTGTCGTTGGAAACACCATATATTTT.

The chain couples TRBV4-2 to TRBJ1-1, with TRBD1 matching over 7 bases. This CDR3 comprises 15 residues. In germline, CDR1 is LGHNA, CDR2 YNFKEQ. The V gene end was trimmed by 6 bases and the J gene end by 4 bases; junction bases not matched to a gene: 11. CDR3 DNA sequence: TGTGCCAGCAGACGGATGACAGGGATCGGCACTGAAGCTTTCTTT. Protein: CASRRMTGIGTEAFF.

The chain carries TRBV19 and TRBJ2-2, with D perhaps matching TRBD1 (5 bases). Germline CDR1 reads LNHDA; CDR2 reads SQIVND (reference sequence). Trimming left V 7 bases short and J 5 bases short, with 11 bases between. This CDR3 comprises 13 residues. The CDR3 protein is CASTPRVTGELFF. CDR3 bases: TGTGCCAGTACCCCCAGGGTGACCGGGGAGCTGTTTTTT.